This T cell receptor beta chain was found in a study of blood T cell repertoires in COVID-19. Study context: COVID-19 samples, acute and convalescent, were from the United States, Italy and Spain.

Original processing methods: It was from reference gene primer amplification that nucleated cell counts were estimated. Generated by immunoSEQ multiplex PCR, the TCRdb table keeps only in-frame clones and is missing some. V, J and clone size are those of that table, while D and trimming were read from the DNA. The data contain 150,000 to 200,000 clones, around 84% of them singletons. Each participant's cohort was designated according to participant-reported clinical history. Exposed study participants had met a COVID-19 case within 2 weeks before entry. The CDR3 has 14 amino acids. The V gene end was trimmed by 5 bases and the J gene end by 3 bases; junction bases not matched to a gene: 4. Germline assignment: CDR1 SGHTA and CDR2 FQGNSA.

This chain joins TRBV7-2 and TRBJ1-2; 9 bases fit TRBD1. The sequenced sample was PBMCs or T cells enriched from blood (not recorded which). This TCR came from a woman between 25 and 40 years old who had been exposed to COVID-19. The CDR3 sequence is CASSLRTGDYGYTF. The CDR3 DNA follows: TGTGCCAGCAGCCTACGGACAGGGGACTATGGCTACACCTTC. The full variable domain, with the rest looked up from reference TRBV7-2 and TRBJ1-2, is GAGVSQSPSNKVTEKGKDVELRCDPISGHTALYWYRQSLGQGLEFLIYFQGNSAPDKSGLPSDRFSAERTGGSVSTLTIQRTQQEDSAVYLCASSLRTGDYGYTFGSGTRLTVV.